What follows are 9 T cell receptor beta chains derived from one specimen sequenced in a study of beta chain features in type 1 diabetes. Expressed TCRB transcripts were sequenced, since all the RNA that had been isolated was reverse transcribed. Clones were read by immunoSEQ multiplex PCR, and TCRdb kept only the in-frame ones, dropping some. The table includes a few hundred thousand clones, around 16% detected once. The sequenced material came from naive CD4+ T cells from blood. These receptors all come from a woman younger than 35 in good health.

This clone was seen a few times. The sample contains more than one DNA sequence encoding this CDR3. The chain combines TRBV2 with TRBJ2-7; D uncertain. This CDR3 is built from 11 residues. The germline V gene has CDR1 SNHLY and CDR2 FYNNEI. The V end was cut by 6 bases, the J end by 3 bases, with 6 bases between. The CDR3 sequence is CASSRGYEQYF. DNA for the CDR3: TGTGCCAGCAGCCGAGGCTACGAGCAGTACTTC.

Turning to this clone: The same CDR3 can be traced to other DNA sequences in this sample. The genes are TRBV30 and TRBJ2-5, with TRBD1 as a possible D gene (5 bases). CDR3 length: 12 amino acids. Trimming removed 0 bases at V and 4 bases at J, with 6 bases between. From germline, CDR1 is GTSNPN and CDR2 SVGIG (reference sequence). CDR3 in amino acids: CAWSVGRETQYF. The CDR3, as DNA: TGTGCCTGGAGTGTGGGGCGAGAGACCCAGTACTTC.

This chain links TRBV7-2 with TRBJ2-5; 9 bases map to TRBD2. Germline V CDR1 and CDR2: SGHTA, FQGNSA. V lost 2 bases to trimming and J lost 8 bases; unmatched junction nucleotides: 6. CDR3 size: 14 residues. This CDR3 is CASSLLAGGQTQYF. For the CDR3, the DNA is TGTGCCAGCAGCTTACTCGCGGGAGGGCAAACCCAGTACTTC.

The V call is TRBV4-1, the J call TRBJ2-7; 10 nucleotides line up with TRBD1. The CDR3 runs 16 residues. Germline trimming cut 5 bases from V and 3 bases from J; bases unmatched to any gene: 10. Germline V gives CDR1 MGHRA, CDR2 YSYEKL. CDR3 loop: CASSNDPGQGIYEQYF. The CDR3 DNA is TGCGCCAGCAGCAACGACCCGGGACAGGGGATCTACGAGCAGTACTTC.

This clone was observed a handful of times. V and J are TRBV6-6 and TRBJ1-1; TRBD1 might be the D (6 bases). Between the trimmed V and J ends, which lost 6 bases and 4 bases, there was a span of 15 bases. The CDR3 covers 14 residues. The V gene's germline CDR1 is MNHNY and CDR2 SVGAGI (reference sequence). In nucleotides, the CDR3 is TGTGCCAGCAGGCGTACAGGGCTTTCCACTGAAGCTTTCTTT. This sequence encodes CASRRTGLSTEAFF.

This rearrangement joins TRBV29-1 to TRBJ2-2; D is ambiguous. The CDR3 consists of 12 residues. Trimming shortened V by 4 bases and J by 5 bases, and 8 bases separated the two germline ends. The germline V gene encodes CDR1 SQVTM and CDR2 ANQGSEA. The CDR3, as DNA: TGCAGCGTTGCGCGGCTAACCGGGGAGCTGTTTTTT. Protein product: CSVARLTGELFF.

This chain uses TRBV9 with TRBJ2-7; 9 bases fit TRBD2. V lost 0 bases, J lost 3 bases, and 4 bases stayed unmatched. Germline-derived CDR1 and CDR2 are SGDLS and YYNGEE. The CDR3 runs 15 residues. Written as DNA, the CDR3 is TGTGCCAGCAGCGTAGGACTAGCGGCCATCTACGAGCAGTACTTC. Its translation is CASSVGLAAIYEQYF.

This clone was picked up a small number of times. The CDR3 nucleotides read TGTGCCAGCAGTTACGCCGGACAGGATAGGTACGAGCAGTACTTC. Its protein is CASSYAGQDRYEQYF. The V call is TRBV6-6, the J call TRBJ2-7; 7 bases agree with TRBD1. The CDR3 consists of 15 residues. Unmatched junction bases numbered 8, after V lost 2 bases and J lost 4 bases. In germline, CDR1 is MNHNY, CDR2 SVGAGI (reference sequence).

V is TRBV15 and J is TRBJ1-1, with 8 bases fitting TRBD1. Unmatched junction bases numbered 11, after V lost 5 bases and J lost 0 bases. This CDR3 is 17 amino acids long. Germline CDR1 LNHNV, CDR2 YYDKDF (reference sequence). The CDR3 nucleotides read TGTGCCACCAGCGGACACGGGACAGGAGCCTTGAACACTGAAGCTTTCTTT. It translates to CATSGHGTGALNTEAFF.